This T cell receptor beta chain emerged from a study of response to subunit inactivated influenza vaccine. Study-level findings and limits: With each seasonal influenza vaccination, the authors suggested, few new T cells are recruited.

This clonotype was counted a few times. What it binds is not known. The CDR3 runs 17 residues. The V gene end was trimmed by 8 bases and the J gene end by 3 bases; junction bases not matched to a gene: 10. Using its own MiXCR run on the RT-PCR reads, TCRdb lists one record per CDR3 protein. This sample yields 630,000 or so distinct CDR3 sequences, of which approximately 15% are seen a single time; 11% belongs to the top ten. Source: PBMCs from blood, taken roughly 12 days after vaccination. This sequence joins TRBV12-3 or TRBV12-4 and TRBJ1-4, with 12 bases matching TRBD1. This TCR came from a man between 50 and 59 years old who received an inactivated influenza vaccine. CDR3 DNA: TGTGCCAGCTCGGCGGGACAGGGGGCATGGGCTAATGAAAAACTGTTTTTT. Translated: CASSAGQGAWANEKLFF.